What follows are 14 T cell receptor beta chains derived from one specimen sequenced in a study of CD8 T cells in ankylosing spondylitis. Study-level findings and limits: About 8 highly homologous variants formed a TCR beta motif that appeared characteristic of ankylosing spondylitis blood.

TCRdb processed the 5' RACE reads anew with MiXCR; each CDR3 protein has one entry. This sample has fewer than 550,000 distinct CDR3 sequences, with about 5.4% found just once. Which antigens these TCRs recognize remains unknown. The sample comprised blood, either unsorted or a sorted T cell fraction (not recorded which). Source of these receptors: a male donor with ankylosing spondylitis.

The chain uses TRBV3-1 and TRBJ1-1; the D gene is possibly TRBD1 (5 bases). The V gene's germline CDR1 is LGHDT and CDR2 YNNKEL (reference sequence). Trimming stripped 1 base from V and 4 bases from J, with 10 bases between. The CDR3 has 14 amino acids. CDR3 nucleotide sequence: TGTGCCAGCAGCCAAGGGGGGATAGGCACTGAAGCTTTCTTT. It codes for CASSQGGIGTEAFF.

This clonotype was counted many times. The chain has TRBV5-1 and TRBJ2-7; D is ambiguous. Germline-derived CDR1 and CDR2 are SGHRS and YFSETQ. The V gene lost 5 bases and the J gene lost 6 bases, with 15 bases spanning the gap. The CDR3 spans 13 residues. This chain's CDR3 is CASRPDPPSEQYF. The CDR3 DNA is TGCGCCAGCAGGCCTGACCCACCGAGCGAGCAGTACTTC.

This clonotype showed up many times. The chain joins TRBV10-2 to TRBJ2-3, with TRBD2 as a possible D gene (5 bases). Germline V gene data show CDR1 as WSHSY and CDR2 as SAAADI. This CDR3 is 15 amino acids long. V was clipped by 3 bases and J by 2 bases, with 12 bases between them. The CDR3 nucleotides read TGCGCCAGCAGTGATCCGGGGTTTTACACAGATACGCAGTATTTT. Its protein is CASSDPGFYTDTQYF.

In this sample, this clonotype turned up many times. The CDR3 DNA reads as TGTGCCAGCAGCCCCGCCCTGCGGGAGACCCAGTACTTC. It is translated as CASSPALRETQYF. The chain joins TRBV7-2 to TRBJ2-5; D is unresolved. The germline V gene has CDR1 SGHTA and CDR2 FQGNSA. V lost 5 bases and J lost 5, with 12 bases in between. The CDR3 is 13 amino acids.

This clonotype was counted ten times or more. The chain links TRBV6-2 or TRBV6-3 to TRBJ2-7; 8 bases align to TRBD1. This CDR3 is built from 18 residues. V was clipped by 1 base and J by 5 bases; unmatched bases: 16. From germline, CDR1 is MNHEY and CDR2 SVGEGT. The CDR3 loop is CASSYYTGLGQGIHEQYF. CDR3 nucleotide sequence: TGTGCCAGCAGTTACTACACGGGTCTCGGACAGGGTATCCACGAGCAGTACTTC.

The rearrangement uses TRBV15 and TRBJ2-7, with 7 bases aligning to TRBD2. V shed 1 base, J shed 1 base, and the junction held 4 bases outside the gene matches. CDR1 and CDR2 from the germline V gene are LNHNV and YYDKDF (reference sequence). The CDR3 sequence is 15 residues long. The CDR3 bases are TGTGCCACCAGCAGAGCCCCAGCGGGGTCCTACGAGCAGTACTTC. Translating gives CATSRAPAGSYEQYF.

This clonotype was counted ten times or more. This rearrangement joins TRBV7-2 to TRBJ2-7; D gene ambiguous. Germline CDR1 and CDR2: SGHTA and FQGNSA. This CDR3 region has 12 residues. V gave up 3 bases and J gave up 6 bases, with 9 bases separating them. CDR3 coding DNA: TGTGCCAGCAGCTTGTACTTCGTCGAGCAGTACTTC. It encodes CASSLYFVEQYF.

This clonotype came up many times. The rearrangement uses TRBV6-4 and TRBJ1-5, with 7 bases identical to TRBD1. CDR1 MRHNA and CDR2 SNTAGT come from the germline V gene. CDR3 length equals 18 residues. V was pared by 4 bases and J by 0 bases, with 12 bases of the junction left unmatched. DNA of the CDR3: TGTGCCAGCAGTGCATTGGACGGGACAGAGTATAGCAATCAGCCCCAGCATTTT. Translated: CASSALDGTEYSNQPQHF.

This chain links TRBV7-2 with TRBJ2-5; the D is unclear. This CDR3 contains 13 residues. Trimming removed 5 bases from V and 2 bases from J, with 9 bases in between. Per the germline V gene, CDR1 is SGHTA and CDR2 is FQGNSA. The CDR3: CASSPTHQETQYF. In DNA form, the CDR3 reads TGTGCCAGCAGCCCGACACATCAAGAGACCCAGTACTTC.

This clonotype was observed many times. The chain joins TRBV10-3 to TRBJ2-3, with unresolved D. The CDR3 spans 16 residues. Germline V lookup: CDR1 ENHRY, CDR2 SYGVKD. Between the trimmed V and J ends, which lost 2 bases and 0 bases, there was a span of 12 bases. The CDR3 DNA follows: TGTGCCATCAGTGAGATCGGACCGAGAAGCACAGATACGCAGTATTTT. Translation: CAISEIGPRSTDTQYF.

This clonotype was picked up many times. The chain carries TRBV29-1 and TRBJ2-1; TRBD2 agrees at 10 bases. Germline V lookup: CDR1 SQVTM, CDR2 ANQGSEA. V was clipped by 4 bases and J by 9 bases; unmatched bases: 15. The CDR3 is 16 residues long. CDR3 nucleotide sequence: TGCAGCGTTGGTCTCCGGACTAGCGGTTCGTGGGGTGAGCAGTTCTTC. Amino acids: CSVGLRTSGSWGEQFF.

This clonotype came up many times. V gene TRBV5-1 combines with J gene TRBJ2-1, with 11 bases identical to TRBD2. Per the germline V gene, CDR1 is SGHRS and CDR2 is YFSETQ. After removal of 5 bases from V and 6 bases from J, the junction contained 7 bases not matched to a gene. The CDR3 length is 15 residues. The CDR3 is CASSSGRAGGNEQFF. In DNA, the CDR3 is TGCGCCAGCAGTAGCGGGAGGGCCGGGGGCAATGAGCAGTTCTTC.

This clonotype was found many times. CDR3 sequence (DNA): TGTGCCAGCTCACCTGGACCGAAATATGGCTACACCTTC. This codes for CASSPGPKYGYTF. The chain is built from TRBV18 and TRBJ1-2; no clear D gene. Germline CDR1 and CDR2: KGHSH and LQKENI. Trimming left V 3 bases short and J 5 bases short, with 10 bases between. The CDR3 totals 13 residues.

At least ten counts were recorded for this clonotype. Relative to the germline gene, one junction end is altered; a read error may explain this. In nucleotides, the CDR3 is TGCGCCAGCAGCTTGTCAGGACAGGGGCGCATGTTGTTC. This translates into CASSLSGQGRMLF. This chain links TRBV5-1 with TRBJ2-1; 9 nucleotides align to TRBD1. Germline V CDR1 and CDR2: SGHRS, YFSETQ. CDR3 length: 13 amino acids.